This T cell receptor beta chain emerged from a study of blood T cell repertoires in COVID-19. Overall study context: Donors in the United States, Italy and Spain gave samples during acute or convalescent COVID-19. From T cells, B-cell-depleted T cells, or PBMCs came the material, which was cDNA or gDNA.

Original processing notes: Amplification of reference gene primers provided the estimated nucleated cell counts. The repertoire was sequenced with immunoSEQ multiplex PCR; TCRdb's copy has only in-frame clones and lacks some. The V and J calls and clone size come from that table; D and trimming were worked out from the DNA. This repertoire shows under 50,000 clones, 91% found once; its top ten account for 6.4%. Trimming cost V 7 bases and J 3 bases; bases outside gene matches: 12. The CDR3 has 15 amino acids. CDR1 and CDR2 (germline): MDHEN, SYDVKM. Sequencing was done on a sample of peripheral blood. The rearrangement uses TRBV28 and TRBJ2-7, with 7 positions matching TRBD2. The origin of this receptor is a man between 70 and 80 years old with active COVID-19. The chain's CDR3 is CASTPWGGSDYEQYF. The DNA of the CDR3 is TGTGCCAGCACCCCATGGGGGGGGTCTGACTACGAGCAGTACTTC. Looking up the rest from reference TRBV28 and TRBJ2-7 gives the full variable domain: DVKVTQSSRYLVKRTGEKVFLECVQDMDHENMFWYRQDPGLGLRLIYFSYDVKMKEKGDIPEGYSVSREKKERFSLILESASTNQTSMYLCASTPWGGSDYEQYFGPGTRLTVT.